The 19 T cell receptor beta chains given below trace back to one sample, sequenced in a study of blood T cell repertoires in COVID-19. Assay used: immunoSEQ multiplex PCR; TCRdb lists only in-frame clones, some missing. The table lists 180,000 or so clones, 80% to 90% of them singletons. The sequencing sample was made of peripheral blood. These receptor sequences come from a woman of 80 years or more with acute or convalescent COVID-19.

This sequence joins TRBV7-2 and TRBJ2-5, with unresolved D. The CDR3 extends over 13 amino acids. Trimming removed 3 bases from V and 0 bases from J, with 5 bases in between. CDR1 and CDR2 (germline): SGHTA, FQGNSA. CDR3 DNA sequence: TGTGCCAGCAGCTTTGGCTACCAAGAGACCCAGTACTTC. Its translation is CASSFGYQETQYF.

The chain employs TRBV7-2 and TRBJ1-1; 7 bases fit TRBD1. Per the germline V gene, CDR1 is SGHTA and CDR2 is FQGNSA. CDR3 length: 15 residues. V trimming: 5 bases; J trimming: 4 bases; junction bases outside the gene matches: 10. In nucleotides, the CDR3 is TGTGCCAGCAGCAAACAACAGGGGTATGCCACTGAAGCTTTCTTT. As protein: CASSKQQGYATEAFF.

The V call is TRBV7-2, the J call TRBJ2-3, with TRBD2 matching over 7 bases. CDR3 size: 16 residues. Germline loops: CDR1 SGHTA, CDR2 FQGNSA. V lost 4 bases to trimming and J lost 2 bases; unmatched junction nucleotides: 9. In DNA form, the CDR3 reads TGTGCCAGCAGCTCTGTGAGAGCGGGAAACACAGATACGCAGTATTTT. It encodes CASSSVRAGNTDTQYF.

The chain has TRBV29-1 and TRBJ1-4, with TRBD1 as a possible D gene (5 bases). Trimming removed 7 bases from V and 8 bases from J, with 17 bases in between. The CDR3 is 13 amino acids. The V gene's germline CDR1 is SQVTM and CDR2 ANQGSEA. In nucleotides, the CDR3 is TGCAGCGCTCGGGACTTTACTCGGGAAAAACTGTTTTTT. It encodes CSARDFTREKLFF.

This clone showed up just a few times. Distinct nucleotide sequences in the sample also encode this CDR3. V and J are TRBV18 and TRBJ1-1; TRBD1 matches at 7 bases. The CDR3 has 14 residues. Trimming removed 6 bases from V and 4 bases from J; junction bases left unmatched: 8. Germline lookup yields CDR1 KGHSH and CDR2 LQKENI. This CDR3 reads CASSPDRVGTEAFF. The CDR3, as DNA: TGTGCCAGCTCCCCTGACAGGGTGGGCACTGAAGCTTTCTTT. Using reference TRBV18 and TRBJ1-1 for the parts outside the CDR3, the full variable domain is NAGVMQNPRHLVRRRGQEARLRCSPMKGHSHVYWYRQLPEEGLKFMVYLQKENIIDESGMPKERFSAEFPKEGPSILRIQQVVRGDSAAYFCASSPDRVGTEAFFGQGTRLTVV.

This clone has more than one count but fewer than ten. This chain connects TRBV12-3 or TRBV12-4 to TRBJ2-3; no clear D gene. CDR3 length: 12 residues. V was shortened by 5 bases and J by 2 bases, with 5 bases between the two germline ends. The DNA of the CDR3 is TGTGCCAGCAGTCGAGACACAGATACGCAGTATTTT. It encodes CASSRDTDTQYF.

V gene TRBV29-1 combines with J gene TRBJ2-3; D is ambiguous. Between the trimmed V and J ends, which lost 1 base and 8 bases, there was a span of 13 bases. Germline V gene lookup returns CDR1 SQVTM and CDR2 ANQGSEA. This CDR3 region has 13 residues. The CDR3 region is CSVEGYISATQYF. The CDR3, as DNA: TGCAGCGTTGAAGGGTATATTAGTGCTACGCAGTATTTT.

The J gene is TRBJ1-2, the V gene TRBV6-2 or TRBV6-3; 9 positions agree with TRBD1. CDR3 length equals 12 residues. V dropped 5 bases and J dropped 8; count of bases not matched to a gene: 3. From germline, CDR1 is MNHEY and CDR2 SVGEGT. CDR3 amino acids: CASSNRGRGYTF. DNA of the CDR3: TGTGCCAGCAGTAACAGGGGGCGAGGCTACACCTTC.

The chain links TRBV5-1 to TRBJ1-1, with D hard to call. Per the germline V gene, CDR1 is SGHRS and CDR2 is YFSETQ. The CDR3 covers 15 residues. The V end was cut by 5 bases, the J end by 2 bases, with 16 bases between. The CDR3 nucleotides are TGCGCCAGCAGTCCAACGGGGAATATTAACACTGAAGCTTTCTTT. Its translation: CASSPTGNINTEAFF.

This clone was counted once. This chain links TRBV5-8 with TRBJ1-4; D may be TRBD1 (6 bases). Per the germline V gene, CDR1 is SGHTS and CDR2 is YDEGEE. V lost 3 bases to trimming and J lost 7 bases, with 13 bases between them. The length of the CDR3 is 14 residues. CDR3 protein: CASSSTGKGEKLFF. CDR3 bases: TGTGCCAGCAGCTCAACAGGGAAGGGTGAAAAACTGTTTTTT.

The CDR3 loop is CASSSPSGGSGELFF. The CDR3 DNA is TGTGCCAGCAGTTCCCCCTCCGGGGGAAGCGGGGAGCTGTTTTTT. The chain couples TRBV28 to TRBJ2-2; perhaps TRBD2 as D (6 bases). This CDR3 contains 15 residues. Germline V gene lookup returns CDR1 MDHEN and CDR2 SYDVKM. V gave up 4 bases and J gave up 7 bases, with 16 bases separating them.

The gene calls are TRBV15 and TRBJ2-1, with 10 bases fitting TRBD2. J gave up 7 bases and V 4 bases, and 7 bases lay outside the gene matches. Germline CDR1 LNHNV, CDR2 YYDKDF (reference sequence). The CDR3 loop spans 15 amino acids. The CDR3: CATSKPGLAKNEQFF. DNA for the CDR3: TGTGCCACCAGCAAACCGGGACTAGCGAAAAATGAGCAGTTCTTC.

The chain recombines TRBV6-5 with TRBJ2-5; D gene uncertain. With 4 bases removed from V and 1 base from J, the gap between germline ends came to 10 bases. This CDR3 is 14 amino acids long. The germline V gene has CDR1 MNHEY and CDR2 SVGAGI. The CDR3 region has the DNA TGTGCCAGCAGTTTACTAATACCCCAAGAGACCCAGTACTTC. Residues: CASSLLIPQETQYF.

This clone was seen only a few times. The chain combines TRBV10-3 with TRBJ2-7; no clear D. This CDR3 contains 13 residues. In germline, CDR1 is ENHRY, CDR2 SYGVKD. The CDR3 DNA reads as TGTGCTTCCCAGCGCCCTAACAACTACGAGCAGTACTTC. It is translated as CASQRPNNYEQYF.

This clone was counted a single time. The chain is built from TRBV20-1 and TRBJ2-1; maybe TRBD1 (6 bases). Germline CDR1 is DFQATT and CDR2 is SNEGSKA (reference sequence). V was cut by 6 bases and J by 7 bases, with 10 bases left in between. This CDR3 contains 11 residues. The CDR3 DNA follows: TGCAGTGCCCGAAGGGGGAATGAGCAGTTCTTC. This sequence encodes CSARRGNEQFF.

This sequence joins TRBV24-1 and TRBJ2-1; D gene ambiguous. Germline CDR1 and CDR2: KGHDR and SFDVKD. The CDR3 is made up of 13 amino acids. The V end was cut by 3 bases, the J end by 10 bases, with 12 bases between. The DNA of the CDR3 is TGTGCCACCAGTGATCCACCCCGCGAAGAGCAGTTCTTC. Residues: CATSDPPREEQFF.

The J gene is TRBJ2-1, the V gene TRBV7-8; 11 bases map to TRBD2. V was pared by 1 base and J by 7 bases, with 12 bases of the junction left unmatched. Germline loops: CDR1 SGHVS, CDR2 FQNEAQ. This CDR3 is built from 18 residues. CDR3 protein: CASSLDWLAGGPRNEQFF. In DNA, the CDR3 is TGTGCCAGCAGCTTAGATTGGCTAGCGGGAGGCCCGAGGAATGAGCAGTTCTTC.

The rearrangement links TRBV28 to TRBJ1-4, with TRBD1 matching over 7 bases. Germline V gene lookup returns CDR1 MDHEN and CDR2 SYDVKM. The CDR3 runs 12 residues. The V segment lost 10 bases and the J segment 8 bases; nucleotides outside the gene matches: 7. The CDR3 loop is CATNTGAEKLFF. The CDR3 DNA follows: TGTGCCACTAATACAGGGGCCGAAAAACTGTTTTTT.

This clone was recorded once. The gene calls are TRBV18 and TRBJ1-4, with a tentative D call TRBD1 (6 bases). Trimming removed 0 bases from V and 8 bases from J, with 16 bases in between. Germline V gene sequence: CDR1 KGHSH, CDR2 LQKENI. CDR3 length: 16 amino acids. The CDR3 is CASSPPSEGGGEKLFF. CDR3 DNA sequence: TGTGCCAGCTCACCACCGTCCGAAGGGGGTGGAGAAAAACTGTTTTTT.